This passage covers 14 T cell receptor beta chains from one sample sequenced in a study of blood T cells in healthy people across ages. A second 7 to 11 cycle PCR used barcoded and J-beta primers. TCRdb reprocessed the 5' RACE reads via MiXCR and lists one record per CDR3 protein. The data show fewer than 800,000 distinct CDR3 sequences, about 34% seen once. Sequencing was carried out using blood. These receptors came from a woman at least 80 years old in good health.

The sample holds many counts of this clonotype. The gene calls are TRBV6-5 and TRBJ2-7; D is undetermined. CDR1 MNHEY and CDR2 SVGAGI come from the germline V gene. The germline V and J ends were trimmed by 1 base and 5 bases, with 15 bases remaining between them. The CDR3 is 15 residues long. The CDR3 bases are TGTGCCAGCAGTTACTTTCCCGAAGGCGGAAACGAGCAGTACTTC. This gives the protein CASSYFPEGGNEQYF.

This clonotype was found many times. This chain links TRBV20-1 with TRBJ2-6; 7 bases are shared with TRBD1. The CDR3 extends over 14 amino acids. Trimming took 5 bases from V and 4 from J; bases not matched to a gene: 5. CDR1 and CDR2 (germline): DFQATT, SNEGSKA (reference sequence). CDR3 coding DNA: TGCAGTGCTCCTACAGGGGCAGGGGCCAACGTCCTGACTTTC. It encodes CSAPTGAGANVLTF.

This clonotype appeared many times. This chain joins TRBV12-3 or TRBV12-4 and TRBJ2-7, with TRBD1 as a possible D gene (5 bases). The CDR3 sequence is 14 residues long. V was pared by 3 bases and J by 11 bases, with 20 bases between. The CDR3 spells CASSFSARADTKYF. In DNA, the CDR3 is TGTGCCAGCAGTTTCTCCGCGCGCGCGGACACCAAGTACTTC.

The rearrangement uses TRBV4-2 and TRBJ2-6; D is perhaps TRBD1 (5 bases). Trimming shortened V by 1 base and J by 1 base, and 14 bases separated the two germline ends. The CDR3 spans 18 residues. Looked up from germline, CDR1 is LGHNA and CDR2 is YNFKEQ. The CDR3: CASSQAYLKGSGANVLTF. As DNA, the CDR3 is TGTGCCAGCAGCCAAGCCTACCTCAAGGGGTCTGGGGCCAACGTCCTGACTTTC.

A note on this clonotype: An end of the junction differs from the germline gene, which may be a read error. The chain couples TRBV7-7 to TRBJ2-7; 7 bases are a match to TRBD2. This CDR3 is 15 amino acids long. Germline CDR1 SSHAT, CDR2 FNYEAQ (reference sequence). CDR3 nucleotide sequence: TGTGCTAGCAGCTTAGACGCGAAGCGGGGTTACGAGCAGTACTTC. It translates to CASSLDAKRGYEQYF.

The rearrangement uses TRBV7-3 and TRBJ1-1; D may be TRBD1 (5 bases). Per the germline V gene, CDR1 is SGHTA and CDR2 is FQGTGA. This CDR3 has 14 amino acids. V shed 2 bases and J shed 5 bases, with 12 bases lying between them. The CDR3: CASSLQGVGTEAFF. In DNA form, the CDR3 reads TGTGCCAGCAGCTTACAAGGGGTTGGAACTGAAGCTTTCTTT.

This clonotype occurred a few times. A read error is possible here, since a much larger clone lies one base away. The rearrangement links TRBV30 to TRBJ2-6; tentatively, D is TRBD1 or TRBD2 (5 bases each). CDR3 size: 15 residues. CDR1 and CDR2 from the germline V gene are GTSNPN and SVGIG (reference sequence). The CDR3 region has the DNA TGTGCCTGGAGTCAAGCGGTGGATGGGGCCAACGTCCGGACTTTC. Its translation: CAWSQAVDGANVRTF.

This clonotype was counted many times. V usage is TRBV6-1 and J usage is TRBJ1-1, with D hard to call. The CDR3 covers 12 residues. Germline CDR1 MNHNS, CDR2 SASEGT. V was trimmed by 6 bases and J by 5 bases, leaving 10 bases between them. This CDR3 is CASSERWTEAFF. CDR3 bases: TGTGCCAGCAGCGAAAGGTGGACTGAAGCTTTCTTT.

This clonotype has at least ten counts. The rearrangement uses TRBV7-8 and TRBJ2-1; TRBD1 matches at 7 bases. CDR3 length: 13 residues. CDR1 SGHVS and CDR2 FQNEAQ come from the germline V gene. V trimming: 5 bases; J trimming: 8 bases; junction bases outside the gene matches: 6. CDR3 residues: CASSIQGFDEQFF. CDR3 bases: TGTGCCAGCAGCATACAGGGGTTCGATGAGCAGTTCTTC.

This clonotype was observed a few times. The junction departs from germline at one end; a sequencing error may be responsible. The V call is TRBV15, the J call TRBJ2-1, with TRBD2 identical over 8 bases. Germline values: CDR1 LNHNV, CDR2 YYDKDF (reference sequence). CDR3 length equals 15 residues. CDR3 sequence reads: CAASPRAGGYSEQFF. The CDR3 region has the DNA TGTGCCGCCAGCCCTAGGGCGGGAGGATATAGTGAGCAGTTCTTC.

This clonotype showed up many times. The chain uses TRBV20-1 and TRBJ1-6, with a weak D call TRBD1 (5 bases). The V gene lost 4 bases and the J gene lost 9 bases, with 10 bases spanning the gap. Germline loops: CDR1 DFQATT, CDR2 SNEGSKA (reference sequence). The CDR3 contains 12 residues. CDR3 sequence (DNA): TGCAGTGCTACAGGGACTTCTTCACCCCTCCACTTT. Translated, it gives CSATGTSSPLHF.

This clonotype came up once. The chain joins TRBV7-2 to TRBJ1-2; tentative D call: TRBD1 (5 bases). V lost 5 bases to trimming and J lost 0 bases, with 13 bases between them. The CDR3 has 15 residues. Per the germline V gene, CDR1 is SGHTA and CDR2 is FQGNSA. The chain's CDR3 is CASSPWTLANYGYTF. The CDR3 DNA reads TGTGCCAGCAGCCCATGGACACTCGCTAACTATGGCTACACCTTC.

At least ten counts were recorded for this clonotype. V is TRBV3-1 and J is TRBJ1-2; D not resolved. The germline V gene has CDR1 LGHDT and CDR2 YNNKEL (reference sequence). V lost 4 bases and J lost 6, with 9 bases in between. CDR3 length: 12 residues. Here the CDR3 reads CASSRGDNGYTF. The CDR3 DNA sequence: TGTGCCAGCAGCCGAGGAGACAATGGCTACACCTTC.

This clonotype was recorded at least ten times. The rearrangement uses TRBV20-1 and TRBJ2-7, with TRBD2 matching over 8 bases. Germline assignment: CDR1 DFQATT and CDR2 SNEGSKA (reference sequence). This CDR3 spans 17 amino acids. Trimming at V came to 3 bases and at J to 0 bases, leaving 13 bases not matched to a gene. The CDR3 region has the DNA TGCAGTGCTAGGAAATTCCCGCTAGCGGGCAGCTCCTACGAGCAGTACTTC. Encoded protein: CSARKFPLAGSSYEQYF.